These 25 T cell receptor beta chains were all obtained from the same sample, sequenced in a study of blood T cell repertoires in COVID-19 (dated by TCRdb to 2019 to 2021). Libraries came from the immunoSEQ multiplex PCR assay. Entries here come from immuneACCESS through TCRdb and include only in-frame sequences with V and J called. Some clones fail to appear in such tables; in the studies checked, an unresolved V gene covers under half of the shortfall, and the cause of the remainder is unknown. For this sample there are around 120,000 clones; over 85% appear just once. The ten biggest clones cover roughly 4.8% of the sample. Specimen: peripheral blood. Receptors were obtained from a man aged 55-75 years with COVID-19, enrolled during active disease.

This chain uses TRBV19 with TRBJ1-5; maybe TRBD1 (6 bases). Looked up from germline, CDR1 is LNHDA and CDR2 is SQIVND (reference sequence). The V end was cut by 4 bases, the J end by 0 bases, with 7 bases between. The CDR3 spans 14 residues. DNA of the CDR3: TGTGCCAGTAGTACAGGGGTTAGCAATCAGCCCCAGCATTTT. Amino acids: CASSTGVSNQPQHF.

The chain has TRBV24-1 and TRBJ2-1, with 12 bases aligning to TRBD2. Germline CDR1 is KGHDR and CDR2 is SFDVKD. Trimming removed 5 bases from V and 8 bases from J; junction bases left unmatched: 6. The CDR3 covers 15 residues. DNA of the CDR3: TGTGCCACCAGTGGGCGGGCTAGCGGGAGGGATGAGCAGTTCTTC. This encodes CATSGRASGRDEQFF.

The chain carries TRBV10-3 and TRBJ1-5, with 9 bases identical to TRBD1. The V gene end was trimmed by 0 bases and the J gene end by 0 bases; junction bases not matched to a gene: 3. This CDR3 contains 17 residues. Germline V gene data show CDR1 as ENHRY and CDR2 as SYGVKD. CDR3 loop: CAISESGTGISNQPQHF. DNA of the CDR3: TGTGCCATCAGTGAGTCTGGGACAGGGATTAGCAATCAGCCCCAGCATTTT.

In its sample, this clone was seen once. The rearrangement uses TRBV5-6 and TRBJ2-1, with TRBD2 matching over 8 bases. The CDR3 consists of 16 residues. Germline CDR1 is SGHDT and CDR2 is YYEEEE. V lost 1 base and J lost 4; bases outside the gene matches: 7. DNA for the CDR3: TGTGCCAGCAGCTTGTTGGGCGGGAGGTTTTACAATGAGCAGTTCTTC. Amino acid sequence: CASSLLGGRFYNEQFF.

The chain employs TRBV4-2 and TRBJ2-1; 8 bases are a match to TRBD2. The CDR3 runs to 14 residues. CDR1 and CDR2 from the germline V gene are LGHNA and YNFKEQ. J gave up 5 bases and V 5 bases, and 5 bases lay outside the gene matches. CDR3 nucleotide sequence: TGTGCCAGCAGCGTGACTAGCGCCAACAATGAGCAGTTCTTC. As protein: CASSVTSANNEQFF.

Turning to this clone: Germline and junction disagree at one end, which may indicate a read error. The chain is built from TRBV7-7 and TRBJ1-3; a weak D match, TRBD1 (6 bases). The CDR3 is 17 residues long. Germline loops: CDR1 SSHAT, CDR2 FNYEAQ (reference sequence). The CDR3 sequence: CASSLRQGPYSGNTIYF. The CDR3 DNA reads TGTGCTAGCAGCTTGAGGCAGGGGCCCTACTCTGGAAACACCATATATTTT.

The rearrangement joins TRBV10-1 to TRBJ1-4, with D possibly matching TRBD1 (6 bases). This CDR3 has 15 residues. V was trimmed by 4 bases and J by 7 bases, leaving 16 bases between them. The germline CDR1 and CDR2 sequences are WNHNN and SYGVQD (reference sequence). The CDR3 is CASSGSREGVEKLFF. CDR3 DNA sequence: TGCGCCAGCAGTGGGTCCCGGGAGGGGGTTGAAAAACTGTTTTTT.

This rearrangement joins TRBV5-1 to TRBJ1-2; the D gene is possibly TRBD1 (6 bases). Germline CDR1 SGHRS, CDR2 YFSETQ. Trimming cost V 2 bases and J 5 bases, with 10 bases left between them. The CDR3 is 13 residues long. The CDR3 DNA follows: TGCGCCAGCAGCTTACGGACAGAGTATGGCTACACCTTC. Its protein product is CASSLRTEYGYTF.

The CDR3 loop reads CASSNRREGRTGELFF. CDR3 DNA: TGTGCCAGCAGTAACAGGCGGGAGGGCCGGACCGGGGAGCTGTTTTTT. The chain couples TRBV6-2 or TRBV6-3 to TRBJ2-2, with 9 bases that match TRBD2. Trimming took 5 bases from V and 5 from J; bases not matched to a gene: 9. Germline V gives CDR1 MNHEY, CDR2 SVGEGT. There are 16 residues in the CDR3.

Concerning this clone itself: Other DNA variants within this sample encode the same CDR3. The CDR3 region has the DNA TGTGCCAGCAGCCAAGATCGCTACAATGAGCAGTTCTTC. Protein: CASSQDRYNEQFF. The chain recombines TRBV3-1 (or the pseudogene TRBV3-2) with TRBJ2-1; D gene uncertain. Trimming stripped 0 bases from V and 3 bases from J, with 3 bases between. The CDR3 is made up of 13 amino acids. Per germline, CDR1 LGHDT and CDR2 YNNKEL (reference sequence).

This clone has just one count. The V and J genes are TRBV3-1 (or the pseudogene TRBV3-2) and TRBJ2-5, with D perhaps matching TRBD2 (5 bases). This CDR3 has 13 residues. CDR1 is LGHDT, CDR2 YNNKEL, per germline (reference sequence). V gave up 5 bases and J gave up 5 bases, with 12 bases separating them. The CDR3 region has the DNA TGTGCCAGCAGCTCTCCGGGGTGGGAGACCCAGTACTTC. It yields the protein CASSSPGWETQYF.

The rearrangement links TRBV28 to TRBJ1-1, with D uncertain. Per germline, CDR1 MDHEN and CDR2 SYDVKM. The CDR3 loop spans 12 amino acids. Trimming left V 6 bases short and J 7 bases short, with 12 bases between. CDR3 amino acids: CASSRGLFEAFF. The CDR3 DNA follows: TGTGCCAGCAGCCGCGGACTGTTTGAAGCTTTCTTT. The full variable domain, in which reference TRBV28 and TRBJ1-1 provide the parts outside the CDR3, is DVKVTQSSRYLVKRTGEKVFLECVQDMDHENMFWYRQDPGLGLRLIYFSYDVKMKEKGDIPEGYSVSREKKERFSLILESASTNQTSMYLCASSRGLFEAFFGQGTRLTVV.

This chain links TRBV30 with TRBJ2-4; D not resolved. The CDR3 loop spans 11 amino acids. CDR1 and CDR2 (germline): GTSNPN, SVGIG (reference sequence). Between the trimmed V and J ends, which lost 3 bases and 8 bases, there was a span of 8 bases. In nucleotides, the CDR3 is TGTGCCTGGAGAGAACCGGACATTCAGTACTTC. Its translation: CAWREPDIQYF.

V and J are TRBV4-3 and TRBJ2-2; 11 positions match TRBD2. The germline CDR1 and CDR2 sequences are LGHNA and YSLEER. Trimming took 4 bases from V and 2 from J; bases not matched to a gene: 3. The CDR3 length is 16 residues. CDR3 sequence: CASSLGLAENTGELFF. Written as DNA, the CDR3 is TGCGCCAGCAGCCTGGGACTAGCGGAAAACACCGGGGAGCTGTTTTTT.

The V and J genes are TRBV9 and TRBJ1-2; tentatively, D is TRBD1 (6 bases). Trimming removed 4 bases at V and 4 bases at J, with 14 bases between. There are 14 residues in the CDR3. The V gene's germline CDR1 is SGDLS and CDR2 YYNGEE. The CDR3 reads CASSTYREPYGYTF. The DNA for the CDR3 is TGTGCCAGCAGCACGTACAGGGAGCCCTATGGCTACACCTTC.

The chain joins TRBV7-9 to TRBJ2-1; no clear D. V gave up 0 bases and J gave up 0 bases, with 12 bases separating them. Germline V gene lookup returns CDR1 SEHNR and CDR2 FQNEAQ (reference sequence). CDR3 length: 17 amino acids. The CDR3, as DNA: TGTGCCAGCAGCTTAGCGCTTGCGCGGCGCTCCTACAATGAGCAGTTCTTC. Its translation: CASSLALARRSYNEQFF.

This chain links TRBV10-2 with TRBJ1-2; no clear D. Germline CDR1 is WSHSY and CDR2 is SAAADI. CDR3 length equals 13 residues. V lost 0 bases to trimming and J lost 11 bases, with 13 bases between them. CDR3 sequence (DNA): TGCGCCAGCAGTGAGTCGACTAAGTCCGGGTACACCTTC. Its translation is CASSESTKSGYTF.

The chain is built from TRBV19 and TRBJ1-2; D is undetermined. The germline CDR1 and CDR2 sequences are LNHDA and SQIVND (reference sequence). The CDR3 extends over 15 amino acids. V lost 5 bases to trimming and J lost 0 bases, with 13 bases between them. This chain's CDR3 is CASSATRESNYGYTF. CDR3 sequence (DNA): TGTGCCAGTAGTGCCACCCGGGAGTCTAACTATGGCTACACCTTC.

The V and J genes are TRBV5-1 and TRBJ1-2; a weak D match, TRBD1 (5 bases). Per germline, CDR1 SGHRS and CDR2 YFSETQ. V gave up 1 base and J gave up 7 bases, with 17 bases separating them. The CDR3 loop spans 15 amino acids. CDR3 loop: CASSLRAGNAIGYTF. In DNA form, the CDR3 reads TGCGCCAGCAGCTTGAGGGCAGGGAATGCCATTGGCTACACCTTC.

The chain recombines TRBV3-1 (or the pseudogene TRBV3-2) with TRBJ2-1; tentative D call: TRBD2 (5 bases). The V and J ends lost 3 bases and 10 bases respectively, with 10 bases between them. Per the germline V gene, CDR1 is LGHDT and CDR2 is YNNKEL (reference sequence). The CDR3 covers 12 residues. The chain's CDR3 is CASSHEGREQFF. The CDR3 region has the DNA TGTGCCAGCAGCCATGAGGGCAGGGAGCAGTTCTTC.

This clone has only one observation. CDR3: CASSLGPARRGGYTF. In DNA form, the CDR3 reads TGTGCCAGCAGCTTAGGTCCGGCCCGGAGGGGTGGCTACACCTTC. The rearrangement uses TRBV11-2 and TRBJ1-2; a possible D gene is TRBD1 (5 bases). The V gene lost 1 base and the J gene lost 7 bases, with 16 bases spanning the gap. This CDR3 region has 15 residues. CDR1 is SGHAT, CDR2 FQNNGV, per germline.

V and J are TRBV5-1 and TRBJ1-6; a possible D gene is TRBD1 (6 bases). With 0 bases removed from V and 4 bases from J, the gap between germline ends came to 8 bases. Germline loops: CDR1 SGHRS, CDR2 YFSETQ. This CDR3 is built from 15 residues. CDR3 nucleotides: TGCGCCAGCAGCTTGGAAGGGACATATAATTCACCCCTCCACTTT. This sequence encodes CASSLEGTYNSPLHF.

This clone was seen only once. This CDR3 is CASSAGPTFYEQYF. CDR3 nucleotides: TGCGCCAGCAGCGCGGGCCCTACCTTCTACGAGCAGTACTTC. The chain uses TRBV4-3 and TRBJ2-7, with D possibly matching TRBD2 (5 bases). CDR1 and CDR2 (germline): LGHNA, YSLEER. V dropped 5 bases and J dropped 3 bases, with 14 bases sitting between them. The CDR3 contains 14 residues.

The rearrangement joins TRBV29-1 to TRBJ2-1; D perhaps matches TRBD2 (5 bases). V was pared by 4 bases and J by 9 bases, with 10 bases between. Germline-derived CDR1 and CDR2 are SQVTM and ANQGSEA. The CDR3 covers 11 residues. CDR3 coding DNA: TGCAGCGTTGTTAGCGCGGGTGAGCAGTTCTTC. Protein: CSVVSAGEQFF.

V gene TRBV5-6 combines with J gene TRBJ1-1; 8 nucleotides match TRBD1. This CDR3 region has 16 residues. V shed 0 bases, J shed 6 bases, and the junction held 10 bases outside the gene matches. The germline gives CDR1 SGHDT, CDR2 YYEEEE. The CDR3 region is CASSLDWQGANAEAFF. The CDR3 nucleotides are TGTGCCAGCAGCTTGGATTGGCAGGGGGCAAACGCTGAAGCTTTCTTT.